The 20 T cell receptor beta chains presented below share a single source sample, sequenced in a study of blood T cell repertoires in COVID-19. Profiled with immunoSEQ multiplex PCR; TCRdb holds only in-frame clones, not every one. The sample carries approximately 250,000 clones, about nine tenths recorded once. What was sequenced was peripheral blood. These TCRs come from a man aged 25-45 years who had recovered from COVID-19.

The genes are TRBV3-1 (or the pseudogene TRBV3-2) and TRBJ2-3; D might be TRBD1 (6 bases). This CDR3 is 12 amino acids long. The V and J ends lost 5 bases and 12 bases respectively, with 15 bases between them. In germline, CDR1 is LGHDT, CDR2 YNNKEL (reference sequence). DNA of the CDR3: TGTGCCAGCAGCTTTGGGGGCCCCCTCCAGTATTTT. Translated, it gives CASSFGGPLQYF.

This chain connects TRBV4-2 to TRBJ2-1; 10 bases match TRBD2. CDR3 length: 15 residues. J was trimmed by 6 bases and V by 5 bases; bases with no gene match: 7. Germline-derived CDR1 and CDR2 are LGHNA and YNFKEQ. CDR3 sequence reads: CASSSSGGGLNEQFF. DNA for the CDR3: TGTGCCAGCAGCTCGAGCGGGGGGGGCCTCAATGAGCAGTTCTTC.

The chain links TRBV2 to TRBJ1-1; TRBD1 is a possible D gene (6 bases). The CDR3 is made up of 13 amino acids. The V end lost 6 bases, the J end lost 1 base, and 9 bases lay between the germline ends. Germline V gives CDR1 SNHLY, CDR2 FYNNEI. The CDR3 reads CASRGGGNTEAFF. CDR3 sequence (DNA): TGTGCCAGCAGAGGGGGGGGGAACACTGAAGCTTTCTTT.

V gene TRBV19 combines with J gene TRBJ1-2, with 8 bases that match TRBD1. V lost 5 bases to trimming and J lost 8 bases; unmatched junction nucleotides: 13. The germline gives CDR1 LNHDA, CDR2 SQIVND (reference sequence). This CDR3 is 15 amino acids long. DNA for the CDR3: TGTGCCAGTAGTCAAGGACAGGGAGTCCCAAACGGCTACACCTTC. Protein product: CASSQGQGVPNGYTF.

The chain has TRBV9 and TRBJ2-2; 12 bases match TRBD2. Germline values: CDR1 SGDLS, CDR2 YYNGEE. The CDR3 length is 19 residues. After removal of 2 bases from V and 4 bases from J, the junction contained 12 bases not matched to a gene. CDR3 coding DNA: TGTGCCAGCAGCGTTCCACTAGCGGGGGGCCCCTGGCTCACCGGGGAGCTGTTTTTT. Its translation: CASSVPLAGGPWLTGELFF.

This chain uses TRBV3-1 (or the pseudogene TRBV3-2) with TRBJ1-6; no firm D call. V lost 0 bases, J lost 11 bases, and 20 bases lay in between. CDR1 and CDR2 (germline): LGHDT, YNNKEL (reference sequence). This CDR3 spans 17 amino acids. Here the CDR3 DNA reads TGTGCCAGCAGCCAAGAAGGAGGAGTGGTAGCGGGCCCACCCCTCCACTTT. This gives the protein CASSQEGGVVAGPPLHF.

V gene TRBV6-4 combines with J gene TRBJ1-6; D remains unclear. Germline CDR1 reads MRHNA; CDR2 reads SNTAGT. The CDR3 loop spans 13 amino acids. V was pared by 4 bases and J by 9 bases, with 10 bases between. CDR3 region: CASSAPWSSPLHF. The DNA for the CDR3 is TGTGCCAGCAGTGCCCCGTGGAGTTCACCCCTCCACTTT.

The chain carries TRBV9 and TRBJ1-1; TRBD1 is a possible D gene (6 bases). Looked up from germline, CDR1 is SGDLS and CDR2 is YYNGEE. The CDR3 totals 14 residues. Trimming took 0 bases from V and 5 from J, leaving 11 bases between them. The CDR3 DNA reads as TGTGCCAGCAGCGTAGTAGGGGGTGCAACTGAAGCTTTCTTT. Residues: CASSVVGGATEAFF.

The chain links TRBV9 to TRBJ1-2, with 9 bases lining up with TRBD1. This CDR3 has 17 amino acids. The ends lost 0 bases at V and 4 bases at J; junction bases unmatched: 10. From germline, CDR1 is SGDLS and CDR2 YYNGEE. The CDR3 sequence is CASSVVPTGGAGYGYTF. The CDR3 coding sequence is TGTGCCAGCAGCGTAGTCCCCACAGGGGGCGCAGGCTATGGCTACACCTTC.

This chain connects TRBV5-1 to TRBJ1-4; D may be TRBD1 (6 bases). CDR3 length: 16 residues. In germline, CDR1 is SGHRS, CDR2 YFSETQ. V gave up 0 bases and J gave up 1 base, with 10 bases separating them. The CDR3 is CASSLEQGVTNEKLFF. The CDR3 DNA reads as TGCGCCAGCAGCTTGGAACAGGGAGTAACTAATGAAAAACTGTTTTTT.

The chain uses TRBV5-6 and TRBJ2-2; no definite D call. V lost 2 bases to trimming and J lost 4 bases, with 12 bases between them. CDR3 length equals 15 residues. Germline CDR1 and CDR2: SGHDT and YYEEEE. CDR3 sequence (DNA): TGTGCCAGCAGCTTTGGATTGACGGGCACCGGGGAGCTGTTTTTT. Translated, it gives CASSFGLTGTGELFF.

The chain carries TRBV24-1 and TRBJ1-2, with 9 bases that match TRBD1. The J segment lost 5 bases and the V segment lost 3 bases, leaving 3 bases of the junction unmatched. The CDR3 is 14 amino acids. CDR1 is KGHDR, CDR2 SFDVKD, per germline. The CDR3 nucleotides are TGTGCCACCAGTGATCCAGGGACAGGGTATGGCTACACCTTC. Amino acid sequence: CATSDPGTGYGYTF.

This clone has just one count. The V and J genes are TRBV4-1 and TRBJ1-6; TRBD1 matches at 10 bases. The V gene end was trimmed by 3 bases and the J gene end by 9 bases; junction bases not matched to a gene: 11. Germline CDR1 is MGHRA and CDR2 is YSYEKL. The CDR3 consists of 17 residues. This chain's CDR3 is CASSQGIRDRGRSPLHF. CDR3 DNA: TGCGCCAGCAGCCAGGGTATTCGGGACAGGGGACGTTCACCCCTCCACTTT.

The chain carries TRBV5-1 and TRBJ2-1; 7 nucleotides agree with TRBD2. The ends lost 6 bases at V and 0 bases at J; junction bases unmatched: 3. This CDR3 region has 14 residues. CDR1 SGHRS and CDR2 YFSETQ come from the germline V gene. CDR3 coding DNA: TGCGCCAGCACCAGCGGGGACTCCTACAATGAGCAGTTCTTC. Its translation is CASTSGDSYNEQFF.

The genes are TRBV3-1 (or the pseudogene TRBV3-2) and TRBJ1-6, with D unclear. The CDR3 consists of 15 residues. V dropped 2 bases and J dropped 9 bases, with 14 bases sitting between them. Per germline, CDR1 LGHDT and CDR2 YNNKEL (reference sequence). DNA of the CDR3: TGTGCCAGCAGCCAAAAACTTCTTAATTCTTCACCCCTCCACTTT. It yields the protein CASSQKLLNSSPLHF.

The V gene is TRBV19, the J gene TRBJ2-2; TRBD1 aligns across 9 bases. The CDR3 contains 14 residues. Germline lookup yields CDR1 LNHDA and CDR2 SQIVND (reference sequence). J lost 4 bases, V lost 7 bases, and 4 bases had no gene match. This chain's CDR3 is CASMGTGRTGELFF. In DNA, the CDR3 is TGTGCCAGTATGGGGACAGGGCGCACCGGGGAGCTGTTTTTT.

V gene TRBV5-3 combines with J gene TRBJ1-3; TRBD1 might be the D (5 bases). TRBV5-3 is treated as an ORF (open reading frame) with a function not yet certain. CDR3 length equals 17 residues. The V end lost 4 bases, the J end lost 2 bases, and 19 bases lay between the germline ends. CDR3 nucleotides: TGTGCCAGAAGCATACGCACCCTCCAGGGTACTGGAAACACCATATATTTT. The encoded protein is CARSIRTLQGTGNTIYF.

This chain joins TRBV6-1 and TRBJ1-2; 7 bases align to TRBD1. The CDR3 loop spans 14 amino acids. V shed 3 bases and J 6 bases; nucleotides not matched to a gene: 7. Germline CDR1 reads MNHNS; CDR2 reads SASEGT. CDR3 in DNA: TGTGCCAGCAGTGAGAGAGGGGGCGCGGATGGCTACACCTTC. It translates to CASSERGGADGYTF.

V and J are TRBV4-2 and TRBJ1-5; D not resolved. This CDR3 spans 16 amino acids. From germline, CDR1 is LGHNA and CDR2 YNFKEQ. The V end lost 0 bases, the J end lost 1 base, and 10 bases lay between the germline ends. The CDR3 DNA follows: TGTGCCAGCAGCCAAGAGGAGTTTGGAAGCAATCAGCCCCAGCATTTT. Translated: CASSQEEFGSNQPQHF.

This rearrangement joins TRBV5-1 to TRBJ1-3; D gene uncertain. This CDR3 is built from 15 residues. CDR1 and CDR2 from the germline V gene are SGHRS and YFSETQ. With 2 bases removed from V and 0 bases from J, the gap between germline ends came to 9 bases. This chain's CDR3 is CASSFGLLSGNTIYF. The CDR3 DNA is TGCGCCAGCAGCTTCGGACTCCTCTCTGGAAACACCATATATTTT.